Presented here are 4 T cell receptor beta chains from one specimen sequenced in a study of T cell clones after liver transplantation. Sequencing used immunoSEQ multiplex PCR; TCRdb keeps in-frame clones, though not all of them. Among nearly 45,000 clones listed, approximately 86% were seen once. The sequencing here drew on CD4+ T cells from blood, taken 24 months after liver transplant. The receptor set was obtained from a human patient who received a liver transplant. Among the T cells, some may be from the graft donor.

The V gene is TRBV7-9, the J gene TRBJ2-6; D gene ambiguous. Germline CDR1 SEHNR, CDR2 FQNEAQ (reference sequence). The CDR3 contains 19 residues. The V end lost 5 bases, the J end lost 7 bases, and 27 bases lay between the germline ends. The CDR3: CASSLDESRSPWSANVLTF. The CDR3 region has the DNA TGTGCCAGCAGCCTCGATGAGTCCAGAAGCCCTTGGTCAGCCAACGTCCTGACTTTC.

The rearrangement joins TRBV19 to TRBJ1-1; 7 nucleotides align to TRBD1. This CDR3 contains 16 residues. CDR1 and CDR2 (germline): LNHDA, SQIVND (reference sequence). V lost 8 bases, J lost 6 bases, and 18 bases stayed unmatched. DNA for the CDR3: TGTGCCAGTGTTTCTCCGTTGAGGGGGCGTGGAGCTGAAGCTTTCTTT. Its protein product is CASVSPLRGRGAEAFF. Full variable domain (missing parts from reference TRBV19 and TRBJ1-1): DGGITQSPKYLFRKEGQNVTLSCEQNLNHDAMYWYRQDPGQGLRLIYYSQIVNDFQKGDIAEGYSVSREKKESFPLTVTSAQKNPTAFYLCASVSPLRGRGAEAFFGQGTRLTVV.

DNA for the CDR3: TGTGCCGGGAGCCCAACGGCAGGGGTCCATGAAAAACTGTTTTTT. Its translation: CAGSPTAGVHEKLFF. V gene TRBV2 combines with J gene TRBJ1-4, with D possibly TRBD1 on 6 matching bases. The CDR3 covers 15 residues. The ends were cut back, 11 bases at V and 6 bases at J, with 22 bases in the middle. Germline V gene sequence: CDR1 SNHLY, CDR2 FYNNEI.

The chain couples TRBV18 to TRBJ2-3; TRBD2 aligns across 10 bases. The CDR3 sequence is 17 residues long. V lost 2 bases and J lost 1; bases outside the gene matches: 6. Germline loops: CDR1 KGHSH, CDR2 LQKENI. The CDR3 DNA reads TGTGCCAGCTCACCAACCTCCGGGACTAGCGGCACAGATACGCAGTATTTT. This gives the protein CASSPTSGTSGTDTQYF.